The rows below give T cell receptor beta chains drawn from one sample of a study of T-cell reconstitution after alpha-beta-depleted transplantation in children. In TCRdb, the PCR reads were re-called with MiXCR into one record per CDR3 protein. The table records around 490,000 distinct CDR3 sequences, 10% to 12% of them present only once. The material was PBMCs, mostly from graft donor cells, obtained 180 days after TCRalphabeta/CD19-depleted stem cell transplant. The receptors here all came from a female patient aged 2-9 years who had a stem cell transplant for aplastic anemia, so the T cells may come from the graft donor. CDR3s include the opening cysteine and the closing phenylalanine or tryptophan.

TRBV28 | CASSLGLAGGADTQYF
TRBV29-1 | CSVNPGQSNYGYTF
TRBV28 | CASILAGQETQYF
TRBV7-2 | CASSLGLAGGGQETQYF
TRBV4-3 | CASSGQGGSYNEQFF
TRBV20-1 | CSALSGTSVYEQYF
TRBV29-1 | CSVYTAGPRRYEQFF
TRBV6-5 | CASSYGGAAYNEQFF
TRBV27 | CASSLSNSHGPQHF
TRBV5-1 | CASSLDPAGNTIYF
TRBV6-2/TRBV6-3 | CASGTGAYNEQFF
TRBV20-1 | CRGGQYQETQYF
TRBV7-2 | CASTSDSLNTEAFF
TRBV7-8 | CASTPTRRGSNEKLFF
TRBV2 | CASPESSYNEQFF
TRBV5-5 | CASSLGAAGAPGELFF
TRBV18 | CASSRWDLNYGYTF
TRBV12-3/TRBV12-4 | CASSPITGISNQPQHF
TRBV12-3/TRBV12-4 | CASRQTGNTEAFF
TRBV5-1 | CASSLGTSGRAETQYF
TRBV28 | CASASEGDYEQYF
TRBV4-3 | CASSLLTSASSGNTIYF
TRBV4-3 | CASSRRTGSDTQYF
TRBV20-1 | CSARGRKGGYTF